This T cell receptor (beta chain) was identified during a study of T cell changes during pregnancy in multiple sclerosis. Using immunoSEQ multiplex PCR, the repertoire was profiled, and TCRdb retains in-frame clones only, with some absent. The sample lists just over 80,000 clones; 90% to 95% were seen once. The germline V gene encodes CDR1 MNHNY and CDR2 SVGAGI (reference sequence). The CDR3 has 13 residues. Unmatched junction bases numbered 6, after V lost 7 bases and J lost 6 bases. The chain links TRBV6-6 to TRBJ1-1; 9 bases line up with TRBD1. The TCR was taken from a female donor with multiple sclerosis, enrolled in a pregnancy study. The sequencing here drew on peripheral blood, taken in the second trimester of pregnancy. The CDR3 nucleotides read TGTGCCAGCAAGGACAGGGGAGAGGCTGAAGCTTTCTTT. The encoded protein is CASKDRGEAEAFF.